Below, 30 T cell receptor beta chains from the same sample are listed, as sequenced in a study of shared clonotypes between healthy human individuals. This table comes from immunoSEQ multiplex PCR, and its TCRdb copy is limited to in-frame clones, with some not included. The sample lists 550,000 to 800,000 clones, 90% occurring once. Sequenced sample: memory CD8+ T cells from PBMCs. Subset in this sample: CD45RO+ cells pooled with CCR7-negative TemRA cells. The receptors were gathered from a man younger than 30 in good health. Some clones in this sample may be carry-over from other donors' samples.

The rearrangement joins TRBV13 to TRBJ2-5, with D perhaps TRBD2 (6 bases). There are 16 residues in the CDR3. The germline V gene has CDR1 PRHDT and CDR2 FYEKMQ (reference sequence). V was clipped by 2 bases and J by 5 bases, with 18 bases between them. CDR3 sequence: CASSLRGAGTEETQYF. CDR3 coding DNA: TGTGCCAGCAGCTTAAGGGGCGCGGGGACGGAGGAGACCCAGTACTTC.

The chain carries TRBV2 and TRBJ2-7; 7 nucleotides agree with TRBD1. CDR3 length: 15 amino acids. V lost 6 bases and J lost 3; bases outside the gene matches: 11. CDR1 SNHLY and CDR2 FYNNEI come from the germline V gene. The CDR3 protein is CASRPTGVVSYEQYF. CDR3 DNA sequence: TGTGCCAGCAGGCCCACAGGGGTAGTAAGCTACGAGCAGTACTTC.

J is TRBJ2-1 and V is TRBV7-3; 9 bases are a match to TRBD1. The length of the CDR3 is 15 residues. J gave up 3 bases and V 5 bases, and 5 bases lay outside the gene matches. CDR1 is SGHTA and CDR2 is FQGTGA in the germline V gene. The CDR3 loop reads CASSPDRGIYNEQFF. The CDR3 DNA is TGTGCCAGCAGCCCCGACAGGGGGATCTACAATGAGCAGTTCTTC.

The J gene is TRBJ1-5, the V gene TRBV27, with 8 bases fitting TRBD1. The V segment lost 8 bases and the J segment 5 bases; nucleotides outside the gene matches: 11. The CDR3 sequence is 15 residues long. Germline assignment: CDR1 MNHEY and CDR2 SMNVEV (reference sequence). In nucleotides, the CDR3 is TGTGCCAGCCGACCCACCAGGGGGCTTTATCAGCCCCAGCATTTT. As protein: CASRPTRGLYQPQHF.

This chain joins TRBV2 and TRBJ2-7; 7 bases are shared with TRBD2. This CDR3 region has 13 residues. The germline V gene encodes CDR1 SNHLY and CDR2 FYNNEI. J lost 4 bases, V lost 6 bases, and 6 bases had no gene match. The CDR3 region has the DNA TGTGCCAGCAGGGGAGGGCCCACGTACGAGCAGTACTTC. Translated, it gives CASRGGPTYEQYF.

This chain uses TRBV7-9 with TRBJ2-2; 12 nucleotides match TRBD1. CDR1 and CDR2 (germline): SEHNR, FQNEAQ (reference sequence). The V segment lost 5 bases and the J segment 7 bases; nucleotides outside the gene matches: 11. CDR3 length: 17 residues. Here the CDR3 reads CASSTSGTGGAGGELFF. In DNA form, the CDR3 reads TGTGCCAGCAGCACGTCCGGGACAGGGGGCGCGGGCGGGGAGCTGTTTTTT.

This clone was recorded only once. The CDR3 spells CASRSGLNTGELFF. The CDR3 region has the DNA TGTGCCAGCAGATCGGGGTTAAACACCGGGGAGCTGTTTTTT. The genes are TRBV5-6 and TRBJ2-2; perhaps TRBD2 as D (5 bases). Germline V gives CDR1 SGHDT, CDR2 YYEEEE. V gave up 5 bases and J gave up 2 bases, with 10 bases separating them. The CDR3 contains 14 residues.

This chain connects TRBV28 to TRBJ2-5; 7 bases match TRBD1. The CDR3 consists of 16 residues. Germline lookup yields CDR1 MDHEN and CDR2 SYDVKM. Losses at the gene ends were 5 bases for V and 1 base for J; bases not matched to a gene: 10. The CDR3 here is CASSAPGQRPQETQYF. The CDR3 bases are TGTGCCAGCAGTGCCCCGGGACAGAGGCCCCAAGAGACCCAGTACTTC.

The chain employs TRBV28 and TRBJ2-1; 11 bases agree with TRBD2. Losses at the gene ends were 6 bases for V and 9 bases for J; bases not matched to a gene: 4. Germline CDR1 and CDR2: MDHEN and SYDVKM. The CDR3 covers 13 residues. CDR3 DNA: TGTGCCAGCAGACTAGCGGGAGCTTTTGAGCAGTTCTTC. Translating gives CASRLAGAFEQFF.

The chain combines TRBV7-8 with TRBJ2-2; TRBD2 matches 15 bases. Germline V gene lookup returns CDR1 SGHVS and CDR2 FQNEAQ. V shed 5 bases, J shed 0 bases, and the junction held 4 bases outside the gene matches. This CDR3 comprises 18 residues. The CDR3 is CASSPGLAGGPNTGELFF. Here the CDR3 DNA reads TGTGCCAGCAGCCCCGGACTAGCGGGAGGGCCGAACACCGGGGAGCTGTTTTTT.

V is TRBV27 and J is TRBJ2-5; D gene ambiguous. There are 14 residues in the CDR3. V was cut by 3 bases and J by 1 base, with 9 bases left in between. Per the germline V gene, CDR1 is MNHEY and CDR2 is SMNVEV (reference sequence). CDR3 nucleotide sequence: TGTGCCAGCAGTTTCGGACCGGGCCAAGAGACCCAGTACTTC. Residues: CASSFGPGQETQYF.

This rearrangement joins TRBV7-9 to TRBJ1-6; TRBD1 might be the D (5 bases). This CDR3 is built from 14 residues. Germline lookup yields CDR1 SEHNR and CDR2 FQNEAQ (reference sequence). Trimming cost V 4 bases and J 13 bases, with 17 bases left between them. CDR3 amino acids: CASSSTPGDSPLHF. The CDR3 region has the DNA TGTGCCAGCAGCTCGACGCCGGGAGACAGTCCCCTCCACTTT. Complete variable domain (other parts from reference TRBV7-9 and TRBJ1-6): DTGVSQNPRHKITKRGQNVTFRCDPISEHNRLYWYRQTLGQGPEFLTYFQNEAQLEKSRLLSDRFSAERPKGSFSTLEIQRTEQGDSAMYLCASSSTPGDSPLHFGNGTRLTVT.

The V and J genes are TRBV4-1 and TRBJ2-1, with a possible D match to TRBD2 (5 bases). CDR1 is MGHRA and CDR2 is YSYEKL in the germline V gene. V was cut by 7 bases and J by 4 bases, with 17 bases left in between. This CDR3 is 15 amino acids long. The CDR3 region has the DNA TGCGCCAGCACCGCAGGTCGGGAAGCATACAATGAGCAGTTCTTC. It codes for CASTAGREAYNEQFF.

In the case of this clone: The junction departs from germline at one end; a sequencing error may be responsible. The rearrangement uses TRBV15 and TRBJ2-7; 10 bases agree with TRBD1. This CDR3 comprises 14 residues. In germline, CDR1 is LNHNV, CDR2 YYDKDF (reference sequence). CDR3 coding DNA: TGTGCCGCCAGCCGGGACAGGGGCCTCTGGGAGCAGTACTTC. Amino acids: CAASRDRGLWEQYF.

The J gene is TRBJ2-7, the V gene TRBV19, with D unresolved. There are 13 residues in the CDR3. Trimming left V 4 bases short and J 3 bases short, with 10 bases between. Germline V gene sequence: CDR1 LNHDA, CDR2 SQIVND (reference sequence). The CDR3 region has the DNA TGTGCCAGTAGTAACTCTTGGGGCTACGAGCAGTACTTC. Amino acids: CASSNSWGYEQYF.

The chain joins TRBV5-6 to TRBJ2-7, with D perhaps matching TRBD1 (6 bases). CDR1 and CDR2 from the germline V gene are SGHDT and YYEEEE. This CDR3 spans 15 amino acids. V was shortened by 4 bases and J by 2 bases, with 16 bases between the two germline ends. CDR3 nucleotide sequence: TGTGCCAGCAGCCACCCCCGGGACATTACCTACGAGCAGTACTTC. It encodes CASSHPRDITYEQYF.

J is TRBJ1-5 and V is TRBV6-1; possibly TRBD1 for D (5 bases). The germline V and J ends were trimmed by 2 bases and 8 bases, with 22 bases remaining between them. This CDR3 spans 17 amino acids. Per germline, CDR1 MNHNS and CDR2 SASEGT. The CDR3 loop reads CASSENMRPYAGEPQHF. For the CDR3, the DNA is TGTGCCAGCAGTGAAAATATGAGACCCTACGCGGGGGAGCCCCAGCATTTT.

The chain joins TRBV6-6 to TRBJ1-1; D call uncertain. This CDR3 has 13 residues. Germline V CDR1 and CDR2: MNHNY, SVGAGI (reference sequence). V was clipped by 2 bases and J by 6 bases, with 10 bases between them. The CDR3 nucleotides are TGTGCCAGCAGTTACGAAGGTTCGTCTGAAGCTTTCTTT. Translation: CASSYEGSSEAFF.

The CDR3 DNA reads as TGTGCCAGCAGTTCTCGCCTTGGGGGGGAGCAGTATTTT. Translated, it gives CASSSRLGGEQYF. This rearrangement joins TRBV7-9 to TRBJ2-3, with 7 bases fitting TRBD2. The CDR3 is 13 amino acids. Germline values: CDR1 SEHNR, CDR2 FQNEAQ (reference sequence). Trimming took 6 bases from V and 11 from J; bases not matched to a gene: 11. The variable domain in full, completed from reference TRBV7-9 and TRBJ2-3, reads DTGVSQNPRHKITKRGQNVTFRCDPISEHNRLYWYRQTLGQGPEFLTYFQNEAQLEKSRLLSDRFSAERPKGSFSTLEIQRTEQGDSAMYLCASSSRLGGEQYFGPGTRLTVL.

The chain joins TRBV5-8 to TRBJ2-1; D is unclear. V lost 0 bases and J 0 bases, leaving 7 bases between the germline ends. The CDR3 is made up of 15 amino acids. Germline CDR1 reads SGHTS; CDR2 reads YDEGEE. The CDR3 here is CASSLGARSYNEQFF. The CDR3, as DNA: TGTGCCAGCAGCTTGGGAGCGCGCTCCTACAATGAGCAGTTCTTC.

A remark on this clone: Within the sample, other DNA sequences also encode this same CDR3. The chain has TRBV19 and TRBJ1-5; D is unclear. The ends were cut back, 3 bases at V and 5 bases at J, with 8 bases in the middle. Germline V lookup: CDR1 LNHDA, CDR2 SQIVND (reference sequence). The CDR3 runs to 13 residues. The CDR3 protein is CASSIKGDQPQHF. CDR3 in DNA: TGTGCCAGTAGTATTAAGGGTGATCAGCCCCAGCATTTT.

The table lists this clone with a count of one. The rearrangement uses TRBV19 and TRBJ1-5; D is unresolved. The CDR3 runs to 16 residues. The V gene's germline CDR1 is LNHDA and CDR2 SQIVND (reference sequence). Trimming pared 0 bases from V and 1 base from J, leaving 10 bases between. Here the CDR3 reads CASSIDIGNSNQPQHF. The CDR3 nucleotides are TGTGCCAGTAGTATAGATATAGGTAACAGCAATCAGCCCCAGCATTTT.

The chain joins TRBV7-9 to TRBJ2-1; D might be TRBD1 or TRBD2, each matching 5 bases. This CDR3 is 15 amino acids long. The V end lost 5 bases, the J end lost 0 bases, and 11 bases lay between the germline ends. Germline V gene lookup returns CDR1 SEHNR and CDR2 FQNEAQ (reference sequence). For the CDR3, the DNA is TGTGCCAGCAGCGCCCCAGGGAGCTCCTACAATGAGCAGTTCTTC. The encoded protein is CASSAPGSSYNEQFF. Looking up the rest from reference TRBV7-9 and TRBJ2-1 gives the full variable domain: DTGVSQNPRHKITKRGQNVTFRCDPISEHNRLYWYRQTLGQGPEFLTYFQNEAQLEKSRLLSDRFSAERPKGSFSTLEIQRTEQGDSAMYLCASSAPGSSYNEQFFGPGTRLTVL.

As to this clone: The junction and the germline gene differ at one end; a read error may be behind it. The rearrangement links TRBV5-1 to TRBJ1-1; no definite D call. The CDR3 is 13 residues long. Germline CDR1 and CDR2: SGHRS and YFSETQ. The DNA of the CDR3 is TGTGCCAGCAGCTTCTTAGTGAACACTGAAGCTTTCTTT. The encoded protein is CASSFLVNTEAFF.

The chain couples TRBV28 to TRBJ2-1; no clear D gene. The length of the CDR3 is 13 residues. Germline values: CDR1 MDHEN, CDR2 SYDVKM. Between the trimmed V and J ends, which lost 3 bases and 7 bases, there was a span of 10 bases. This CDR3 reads CASSFIPVNEQFF. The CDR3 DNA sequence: TGTGCCAGCAGTTTTATACCGGTGAATGAGCAGTTCTTC.

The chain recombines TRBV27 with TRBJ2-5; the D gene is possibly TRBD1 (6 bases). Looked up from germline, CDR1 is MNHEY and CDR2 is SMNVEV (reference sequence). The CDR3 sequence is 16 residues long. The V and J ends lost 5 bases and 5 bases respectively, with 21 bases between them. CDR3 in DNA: TGTGCCAGCAGTCCCTACCCACAGGGTAGCCCGGAGACCCAGTACTTC. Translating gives CASSPYPQGSPETQYF.

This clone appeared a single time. Here the CDR3 DNA reads TGTGCCACCAGCACTGACCGGGACAGGGTAGTCTACGAGCAGTACTTC. This translates into CATSTDRDRVVYEQYF. V gene TRBV15 combines with J gene TRBJ2-7; 9 nucleotides align to TRBD1. The CDR3 length is 16 residues. Germline V lookup: CDR1 LNHNV, CDR2 YYDKDF (reference sequence). J was trimmed by 3 bases and V by 4 bases; bases with no gene match: 10.

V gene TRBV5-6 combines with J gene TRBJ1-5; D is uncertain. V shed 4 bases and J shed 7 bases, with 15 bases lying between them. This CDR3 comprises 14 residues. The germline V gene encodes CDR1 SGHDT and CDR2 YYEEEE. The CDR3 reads CASSTEGRWQPQHF. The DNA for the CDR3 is TGTGCCAGCAGCACCGAAGGGCGTTGGCAGCCCCAGCATTTT.

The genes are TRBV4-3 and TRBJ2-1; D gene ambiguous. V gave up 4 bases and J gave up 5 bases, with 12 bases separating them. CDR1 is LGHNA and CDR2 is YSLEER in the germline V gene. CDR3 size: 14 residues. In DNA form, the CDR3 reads TGCGCCAGCAGCCCCGTAGCAGTCGACAATGAGCAGTTCTTC. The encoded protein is CASSPVAVDNEQFF.

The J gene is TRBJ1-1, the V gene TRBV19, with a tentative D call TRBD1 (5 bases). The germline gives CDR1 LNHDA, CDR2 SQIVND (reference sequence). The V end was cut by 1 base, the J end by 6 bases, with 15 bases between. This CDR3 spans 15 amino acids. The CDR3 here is CASSIGVAGTPEAFF. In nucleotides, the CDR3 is TGTGCCAGTAGTATAGGGGTTGCGGGGACCCCTGAAGCTTTCTTT.